Listed below are T cell receptor beta chains from one sample, sequenced in a study of blood T cell repertoires in COVID-19. The protocol was immunoSEQ multiplex PCR, while the TCRdb copy is restricted to in-frame clones and leaves out a portion. Of fewer than 80,000 clones in the sample, 88% are singletons; the top ten hold approximately 9.7%. Specimen: peripheral blood. The receptor source for this set is a human donor in a cohort sampled during active COVID-19. The CDR3 runs from the conserved cysteine through the conserved F or W. A D gene is named only where the DNA matches it firmly. Some rows mark clone size as missing; the rest say once, few, many or name a class of expanded clone.

CDR3 DNA: TGTGCCAGCAGGACAGGGGACACCTTGAACACTGAAGCTTTCTTT
CDR3 protein: CASRTGDTLNTEAFF
V gene: TRBV2
J gene: TRBJ1-1
clone size: NA
D gene: TRBD1

CDR3 DNA: TGTGCCAGCAGTTCCGGGACTAGCGGGAGCCCTAGCACAGATACGCAGTATTTT
CDR3 protein: CASSSGTSGSPSTDTQYF
V gene: TRBV27
J gene: TRBJ2-3
clone size: NA
D gene: TRBD2

CDR3 DNA: TGTGCCAGCAGTCACCCCCGACTAGCGGGAAGCACAGATACGCAGTATTTT
CDR3 protein: CASSHPRLAGSTDTQYF
V gene: TRBV2
J gene: TRBJ2-3
clone size: NA
D gene: TRBD2

CDR3 DNA: TGTGCCACCCTAGAGGGCTCTTCCACAGATACGCAGTATTTT
CDR3 protein: CATLEGSSTDTQYF
V gene: TRBV6-5
J gene: TRBJ2-3
clone size: NA
D gene: NA

CDR3 DNA: TGTGCCAGCACCGAGAACCGGGACAGGGGGCAGACCCAGTACTTC
CDR3 protein: CASTENRDRGQTQYF
V gene: TRBV28
J gene: TRBJ2-5
clone size: few
D gene: TRBD1

CDR3 DNA: TGCAGCGTTGAACCGACAGGGGGAGGCTATGGCTACACCTTC
CDR3 protein: CSVEPTGGGYGYTF
V gene: TRBV29-1
J gene: TRBJ1-2
clone size: NA
D gene: TRBD1

CDR3 DNA: TGTGCCAGCAGCCCTGACAGTAATGAAAAACTGTTTTTT
CDR3 protein: CASSPDSNEKLFF
V gene: TRBV5-4
J gene: TRBJ1-4
clone size: NA
D gene: NA

CDR3 DNA: TGTGCCTGGACCCCGGGACAGGGGAGCAATCAGCCCCAGCATTTT
CDR3 protein: CAWTPGQGSNQPQHF
V gene: TRBV30
J gene: TRBJ1-5
clone size: NA
D gene: TRBD1

CDR3 DNA: TGTGCCAGCAGCGCGGGACTAGCGGGGGGAATCACAGATACGCAGTATTTT
CDR3 protein: CASSAGLAGGITDTQYF
V gene: TRBV9
J gene: TRBJ2-3
clone size: NA
D gene: TRBD2

CDR3 DNA: TGTGCCAGTAGTATTCGAGGAAACATTCAGTACTTC
CDR3 protein: CASSIRGNIQYF
V gene: TRBV19
J gene: TRBJ2-4
clone size: NA
D gene: NA

CDR3 DNA: TGTGCCAGCAGCCAGGTAGCGGGGGGGTCCTACAATGAGCAGTTCTTC
CDR3 protein: CASSQVAGGSYNEQFF
V gene: TRBV4-2
J gene: TRBJ2-1
clone size: NA
D gene: TRBD2

CDR3 DNA: TGTGCCAGCAGTTGGAGGGGCGGCGGGGAGCTGTTTTTT
CDR3 protein: CASSWRGGGELFF
V gene: TRBV6-6
J gene: TRBJ2-2
clone size: NA
D gene: NA

CDR3 DNA: TGTGCCAGCAGCTTTAAGTCTGGAAGCGGGGGACCTGAAGCTTTCTTT
CDR3 protein: CASSFKSGSGGPEAFF
V gene: TRBV5-4
J gene: TRBJ1-1
clone size: NA
D gene: NA

CDR3 DNA: TGTGCCAGCAGTTATCCGGGGGGCACTGAAGCTTTCTTT
CDR3 protein: CASSYPGGTEAFF
V gene: TRBV6-5
J gene: TRBJ1-1
clone size: NA
D gene: NA

CDR3 DNA: TGTGCCAGCAGCTTAACCGGGACAGCTACCGGGGAGCTGTTTTTT
CDR3 protein: CASSLTGTATGELFF
V gene: TRBV7-9
J gene: TRBJ2-2
clone size: NA
D gene: TRBD1

CDR3 DNA: TGTGCCAGCAGCCTGGGACAGGGGTTTTCTGAAGCTTTCTTT
CDR3 protein: CASSLGQGFSEAFF
V gene: TRBV7-2
J gene: TRBJ1-1
clone size: NA
D gene: TRBD1

CDR3 DNA: TGTGCCAGCAGCGGTGGTAGCGGGGGGGCCGGCAACGAGCAGTACTTC
CDR3 protein: CASSGGSGGAGNEQYF
V gene: TRBV9
J gene: TRBJ2-7
clone size: NA
D gene: TRBD2